What follows are 32 T cell receptor beta chains derived from one specimen sequenced in a study of CD8 T cells in ankylosing spondylitis. MiXCR, run by TCRdb on the 5' RACE reads, gives a single entry per CDR3 protein. The table includes 350,000 to 450,000 distinct CDR3 sequences, 20% detected once. The sample comprised blood, either unsorted or a sorted T cell fraction (not recorded which). Receptors originate from a male donor with ankylosing spondylitis or in good health (not recorded which).

The chain couples TRBV29-1 to TRBJ2-2; unclear D gene. Trimming pared 7 bases from V and 3 bases from J, leaving 9 bases between. The CDR3 is 12 amino acids. CDR1 and CDR2 (germline): SQVTM, ANQGSEA. CDR3 DNA sequence: TGCAGCGCTACCATGGACACCGGGGAGCTGTTTTTT. Translation gives CSATMDTGELFF.

V usage is TRBV18 and J usage is TRBJ2-5, with D possibly TRBD2 on 5 matching bases. The V end was cut by 2 bases, the J end by 4 bases, with 23 bases between. The germline V gene has CDR1 KGHSH and CDR2 LQKENI. CDR3 length: 18 residues. DNA of the CDR3: TGTGCCAGCTCACCAGGGGTTCGGACTCCGAACCCCGGAGAGACCCAGTACTTC. It encodes CASSPGVRTPNPGETQYF. The whole variable domain, remainder taken from reference TRBV18 and TRBJ2-5, is NAGVMQNPRHLVRRRGQEARLRCSPMKGHSHVYWYRQLPEEGLKFMVYLQKENIIDESGMPKERFSAEFPKEGPSILRIQQVVRGDSAAYFCASSPGVRTPNPGETQYFGPGTRLLVL.

The V call is TRBV10-1, the J call TRBJ2-1; D is undetermined. The germline V and J ends were trimmed by 2 bases and 4 bases, with 12 bases remaining between them. There are 15 residues in the CDR3. Per germline, CDR1 WNHNN and CDR2 SYGVQD (reference sequence). CDR3 DNA sequence: TGCGCCAGCAGTGAGGGGTCCGCTCGATACAATGAGCAGTTCTTC. Its translation: CASSEGSARYNEQFF.

This clonotype was seen more than once but under ten times. V usage is TRBV9 and J usage is TRBJ1-1; D uncertain. The CDR3 contains 13 residues. Trimming took 0 bases from V and 10 from J, leaving 13 bases between them. CDR1 SGDLS and CDR2 YYNGEE come from the germline V gene. The CDR3 sequence: CASSVALGAGAFF. The CDR3 region has the DNA TGTGCCAGCAGCGTAGCTTTAGGAGCAGGAGCTTTCTTT.

The chain couples TRBV12-3 or TRBV12-4 to TRBJ2-7; TRBD2 matches 8 bases. V was clipped by 3 bases and J by 4 bases; unmatched bases: 8. CDR3 size: 15 residues. In DNA, the CDR3 is TGTGCCAGCAGTTTTATCGGGGGGGGCCAGTACGAGCAGTACTTC. Its translation is CASSFIGGGQYEQYF.

The table lists this clonotype with a few counts. This rearrangement joins TRBV5-1 to TRBJ2-7, with D hard to call. The germline V gene has CDR1 SGHRS and CDR2 YFSETQ. The V gene lost 1 base and the J gene lost 0 bases, with 11 bases spanning the gap. This CDR3 has 15 amino acids. CDR3: CASSLWANPSYEQYF. The CDR3 nucleotides read TGCGCCAGCAGCTTGTGGGCAAACCCCTCCTACGAGCAGTACTTC.

The chain combines TRBV5-5 with TRBJ2-2; D remains unclear. The V gene's germline CDR1 is SGHKS and CDR2 YYEKEE (reference sequence). Trimming stripped 2 bases from V and 6 bases from J, with 11 bases between. The CDR3 has 14 residues. Written as DNA, the CDR3 is TGTGCCAGCAGCTTTTTATTGGTTCCCGGGGAGCTGTTTTTT. This encodes CASSFLLVPGELFF.

The table lists this clonotype with a few counts. This rearrangement joins TRBV4-2 to TRBJ2-7; 11 nucleotides agree with TRBD2. Per germline, CDR1 LGHNA and CDR2 YNFKEQ. This CDR3 spans 19 amino acids. The V segment lost 1 base and the J segment 0 bases; nucleotides outside the gene matches: 11. The CDR3 here is CASSQVYSGGVTVSYEQYF. The CDR3 coding sequence is TGTGCCAGCAGCCAAGTCTATAGCGGGGGGGTAACTGTCTCCTACGAGCAGTACTTC.

The V gene is TRBV19, the J gene TRBJ2-1; a weak D match, TRBD2 (6 bases). Trimming cost V 3 bases and J 2 bases, with 11 bases left between them. Germline V gene lookup returns CDR1 LNHDA and CDR2 SQIVND (reference sequence). This CDR3 is 15 amino acids long. The CDR3 loop is CASSIAGLPYNEQFF. The CDR3 bases are TGTGCCAGTAGTATCGCGGGGTTGCCCTACAATGAGCAGTTCTTC.

This clonotype was seen a handful of times. The chain combines TRBV7-9 with TRBJ2-1; D might be TRBD1 or TRBD2, each matching 5 bases. With 4 bases removed from V and 8 bases from J, the gap between germline ends came to 12 bases. This CDR3 contains 13 residues. Germline CDR1 and CDR2: SEHNR and FQNEAQ (reference sequence). The CDR3 here is CASSSPGTHEQFF. In DNA form, the CDR3 reads TGTGCCAGCAGCTCCCCGGGGACCCATGAGCAGTTCTTC.

This clonotype was picked up a small number of times. The CDR3, as DNA: TGTTCGAGTACACCGAAAATCTCCCTCAACAATGAGCAGTTCTTC. As protein: CSSTPKISLNNEQFF. The chain couples TRBV12-3 or TRBV12-4 to TRBJ2-1; D unresolved. This CDR3 is built from 15 residues.

The genes are TRBV4-1 and TRBJ2-2; D might be TRBD1 or TRBD2, each matching 5 bases. The germline gives CDR1 MGHRA, CDR2 YSYEKL. Trimming removed 2 bases from V and 6 bases from J, with 16 bases in between. This CDR3 region has 16 residues. Here the CDR3 DNA reads TGCGCCAGCAGCCAACATCCGGTGGGGGATCCCGGGGAGCTGTTTTTT. Protein sequence: CASSQHPVGDPGELFF.

The sample holds many counts of this clonotype. The V and J genes are TRBV12-3 or TRBV12-4 and TRBJ1-1; tentatively, D is TRBD1 (5 bases). The CDR3 runs 14 residues. V shed 3 bases and J shed 2 bases, with 10 bases lying between them. CDR3 sequence: CASSFTGVNTEAFF. DNA of the CDR3: TGTGCCAGCAGTTTTACAGGAGTAAACACTGAAGCTTTCTTT.

This clonotype was seen at least ten times. The chain couples TRBV3-1 to TRBJ2-7; 9 bases fit TRBD1. V was pared by 6 bases and J by 2 bases, with 5 bases of the junction left unmatched. Germline assignment: CDR1 LGHDT and CDR2 YNNKEL (reference sequence). The CDR3 spans 14 residues. CDR3 in DNA: TGTGCCAGCAGACCCGGGACAGGGACCTACGAGCAGTACTTC. Protein product: CASRPGTGTYEQYF.

This clonotype appeared a few times. This rearrangement joins TRBV6-2 or TRBV6-3 to TRBJ2-5; 7 bases map to TRBD2. The CDR3 is 14 amino acids. The junction had 5 bases not matched to a gene; V was cut back by 4 bases and J by 3 bases. Germline-derived CDR1 and CDR2 are MNHEY and SVGEGT. CDR3 in amino acids: CASSWTSTEETQYF. The DNA of the CDR3 is TGTGCCAGCAGTTGGACTAGTACCGAAGAGACCCAGTACTTC.

This clonotype was recorded once. CDR3 sequence reads: CASSQLTQNNEQFF. The DNA for the CDR3 is TGTGCCAGCAGCCAACTAACCCAAAACAATGAGCAGTTCTTC. This chain links TRBV7-9 with TRBJ2-1; D not resolved. The V and J ends lost 5 bases and 5 bases respectively, with 13 bases between them. Looked up from germline, CDR1 is SEHNR and CDR2 is FQNEAQ (reference sequence). This CDR3 is 14 amino acids long.

This clonotype was seen more than once but under ten times. The rearrangement links TRBV10-3 to TRBJ2-7; D is uncertain. Germline V gene lookup returns CDR1 ENHRY and CDR2 SYGVKD. The CDR3 extends over 14 amino acids. Trimming removed 10 bases from V and 0 bases from J, with 16 bases in between. DNA for the CDR3: TGTGCCACCCTAAATCTGGAGAGCTCCTACGAGCAGTACTTC. It yields the protein CATLNLESSYEQYF.

This clonotype was detected only a few times. The CDR3 is CASSEGGTGELFF. The CDR3 bases are TGTGCCAGCAGTGAAGGGGGCACCGGGGAGCTGTTTTTT. This chain joins TRBV2 and TRBJ2-2; D unresolved. The germline V gene has CDR1 SNHLY and CDR2 FYNNEI. V was pared by 1 base and J by 4 bases, with 4 bases between. The CDR3 covers 13 residues.

This chain links TRBV7-9 with TRBJ2-1; D possibly uses TRBD1 or TRBD2 (6 bases each). Trimming pared 0 bases from V and 9 bases from J, leaving 15 bases between. The CDR3 contains 15 residues. CDR1 and CDR2 (germline): SEHNR, FQNEAQ (reference sequence). In DNA form, the CDR3 reads TGTGCCAGCAGCTTAGCCCCGGGGGCGGAGGCTGAGCAGTTCTTC. This translates into CASSLAPGAEAEQFF.

The chain uses TRBV21-1 and TRBJ1-1. TRBV21-1 is labeled a pseudogene. The CDR3 runs 19 residues. The CDR3: CASSLRDKPPTPSRGEAFF. CDR3 nucleotide sequence: TGTGCCAGCAGCCTTCGGGACAAGCCGCCCACGCCTTCTCGGGGTGAAGCTTTCTTT.

This clonotype appeared a few times. V is TRBV5-1 and J is TRBJ1-2, with D unresolved. The V end was cut by 5 bases, the J end by 1 base, with 12 bases between. In germline, CDR1 is SGHRS, CDR2 YFSETQ. The CDR3 has 14 amino acids. CDR3 protein: CASRGSEYNYGYTF. The DNA of the CDR3 is TGCGCCAGCAGGGGGTCCGAATATAACTATGGCTACACCTTC. Full variable domain (remainder filled in from reference TRBV5-1 and TRBJ1-2): KAGVTQTPRYLIKTRGQQVTLSCSPISGHRSVSWYQQTPGQGLQFLFEYFSETQRNKGNFPGRFSGRQFSNSRSEMNVSTLELGDSALYLCASRGSEYNYGYTFGSGTRLTVV.

The chain is built from TRBV12-3 or TRBV12-4 and TRBJ1-6, with D possibly TRBD1 on 5 matching bases. This CDR3 has 14 residues. Trimming shortened V by 6 bases and J by 7 bases, and 13 bases separated the two germline ends. The CDR3 coding sequence is TGTGCCAGCAGCCCGGGGACTGTGAATTCACCCCTCCACTTT. This translates into CASSPGTVNSPLHF.

The chain uses TRBV7-6 and TRBJ2-3; TRBD2 is a possible D gene (6 bases). Germline assignment: CDR1 SGHVS and CDR2 FNYEAQ. CDR3 length equals 13 residues. Trimming pared 10 bases from V and 0 bases from J, leaving 11 bases between. CDR3 sequence: CATGGASTDTQYF. The CDR3 DNA is TGTGCCACCGGAGGGGCGAGCACAGATACGCAGTATTTT.

The rearrangement joins TRBV7-9 to TRBJ2-6, with D possibly TRBD1 on 6 matching bases. Germline V CDR1 and CDR2: SEHNR, FQNEAQ (reference sequence). The CDR3 is made up of 17 amino acids. Trimming removed 8 bases at V and 2 bases at J, with 19 bases between. The CDR3 reads CASGPQGITPGANVLTF. CDR3 bases: TGTGCCAGCGGACCTCAGGGGATTACGCCTGGGGCCAACGTCCTGACTTTC.

CDR3 bases: TGTGCCAGCAGTTTAGCCAGGGCGGACTATGGCTACACCTTC. Protein product: CASSLARADYGYTF. This sequence joins TRBV12-3 or TRBV12-4 and TRBJ1-2; perhaps TRBD1 as D (5 bases). This CDR3 region has 14 residues. The germline V and J ends were trimmed by 0 bases and 3 bases, with 8 bases remaining between them.

There are a few counts of this clonotype. V and J are TRBV12-3 or TRBV12-4 and TRBJ2-3, with 8 bases that match TRBD2. V was clipped by 5 bases and J by 0 bases; unmatched bases: 4. CDR3 length: 15 residues. CDR3 nucleotides: TGTGCCAGCAGTCCCGAGCGGGGGAGCACAGATACGCAGTATTTT. Translated, it gives CASSPERGSTDTQYF.

The V and J genes are TRBV27 and TRBJ2-1, with D possibly matching TRBD1 (7 bases). The ends were cut back, 6 bases at V and 7 bases at J, with 19 bases in the middle. CDR1 MNHEY and CDR2 SMNVEV come from the germline V gene (reference sequence). The length of the CDR3 is 15 residues. For the CDR3, the DNA is TGTGCCAGCAGATGGGACAGCGGGTCGCTGAATGAGCAGTTCTTC. It codes for CASRWDSGSLNEQFF.

As to this clonotype: The CDR3 does not end in the conserved phenylalanine or tryptophan, so this is likely a read error. The V and J genes are TRBV11-2 and TRBJ2-4; 12 bases fit TRBD1. CDR1 and CDR2 from the germline V gene are SGHAT and FQNNGV. This CDR3 has 17 residues. The CDR3 coding sequence is TGTGTCAGCAGCTTTGGGACAGGGGGCTTGACCAAAAACATTCAGTACCTC. This sequence encodes CVSSFGTGGLTKNIQYL.

V usage is TRBV30 and J usage is TRBJ2-7, with TRBD1 identical over 7 bases. V trimming: 5 bases; J trimming: 10 bases; junction bases outside the gene matches: 8. The CDR3 is made up of 11 amino acids. Germline values: CDR1 GTSNPN, CDR2 SVGIG (reference sequence). The CDR3 DNA sequence: TGTGCCTGGTTATCCGGGACAGTACAGTACTTC. It codes for CAWLSGTVQYF.

This clonotype was counted between two and nine times. This chain uses TRBV4-2 with TRBJ2-2, with 9 nucleotides matching TRBD2. Germline values: CDR1 LGHNA, CDR2 YNFKEQ. J lost 3 bases, V lost 1 base, and 9 bases had no gene match. This CDR3 is built from 18 residues. In DNA, the CDR3 is TGTGCCAGCAGCCAAGTAATTAGGCGGGGGGGCGACACCGGGGAGCTGTTTTTT. Its translation is CASSQVIRRGGDTGELFF.

The table lists this clonotype with a few counts. This sequence joins TRBV4-1 and TRBJ2-5; 10 positions agree with TRBD1. The V gene's germline CDR1 is MGHRA and CDR2 YSYEKL. The CDR3 length is 15 residues. The V and J ends lost 4 bases and 2 bases, in that order; junction bases with no gene match: 4. The CDR3 loop reads CASSPLDRGQETQYF. The CDR3 coding sequence is TGCGCCAGCAGCCCGCTGGACAGGGGGCAAGAGACCCAGTACTTC.

This clonotype was seen a few times. This chain connects TRBV29-1 to TRBJ2-7, with D perhaps given as TRBD1 or TRBD2 (5 bases each). Trimming cost V 3 bases and J 3 bases, with 15 bases left between them. Germline loops: CDR1 SQVTM, CDR2 ANQGSEA. The CDR3 is made up of 14 amino acids. The CDR3 spells CSVEGDGEIYEQYF. The CDR3 region has the DNA TGCAGCGTTGAGGGGGACGGCGAAATCTACGAGCAGTACTTC.